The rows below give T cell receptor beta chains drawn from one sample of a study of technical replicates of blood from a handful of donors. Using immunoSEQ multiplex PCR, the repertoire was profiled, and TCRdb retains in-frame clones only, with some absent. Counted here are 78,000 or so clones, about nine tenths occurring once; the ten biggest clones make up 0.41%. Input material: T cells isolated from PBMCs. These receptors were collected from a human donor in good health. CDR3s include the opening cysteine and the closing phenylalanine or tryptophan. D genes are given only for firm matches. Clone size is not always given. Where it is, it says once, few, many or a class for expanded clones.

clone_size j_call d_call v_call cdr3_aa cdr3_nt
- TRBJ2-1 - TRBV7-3 CASSPWLESSYNEQFF TGTGCCAGCAGCCCATGGCTAGAGAGCTCCTACAATGAGCAGTTCTTC
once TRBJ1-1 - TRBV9 CASSAGTGAEAFF TGTGCCAGCAGCGCCGGGACGGGGGCTGAAGCTTTCTTT
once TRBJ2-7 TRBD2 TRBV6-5 CASSFREGVREQYF TGTGCCAGCAGTTTTCGGGAGGGAGTAAGGGAGCAGTACTTC
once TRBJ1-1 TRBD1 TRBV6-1 CASTSAGGVPQAFF TGTGCCAGCACCTCGGCAGGGGGCGTACCCCAAGCTTTCTTT
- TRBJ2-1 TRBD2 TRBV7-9 CASSPISGSSYNEQFF TGTGCCAGCAGCCCTATTAGCGGGAGCTCCTACAATGAGCAGTTCTTC
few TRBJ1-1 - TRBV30 CAWSPGRANTEAFF TGTGCCTGGAGTCCGGGGAGGGCAAACACTGAAGCTTTCTTT
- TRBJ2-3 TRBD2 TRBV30 CAWSVGLAFYF TGTGCCTGGAGTGTCGGACTAGCATTCTATTTT
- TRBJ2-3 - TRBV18 CASSPLGGITDTQYF TGTGCCAGCTCACCATTGGGGGGAATCACAGATACGCAGTATTTT
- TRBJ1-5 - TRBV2 CASMSGGDQPQHF TGTGCCAGCATGTCGGGAGGAGACCAGCCCCAGCATTTT
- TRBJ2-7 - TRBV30 CAWSQGLDEQYF TGTGCCTGGAGTCAGGGATTAGACGAGCAGTACTTC
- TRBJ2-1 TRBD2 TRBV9 CASSVVGGGSYNEQFF TGTGCCAGCAGCGTAGTGGGCGGGGGCTCCTACAATGAGCAGTTCTTC
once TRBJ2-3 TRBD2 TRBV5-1 CASTLGLAGSTDTQYF TGCGCCAGCACCCTGGGACTAGCGGGGTCCACAGATACGCAGTATTTT
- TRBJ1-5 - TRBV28 CASSLLDYSNQPQHF TGTGCCAGCAGTTTACTCGACTATAGCAATCAGCCCCAGCATTTT
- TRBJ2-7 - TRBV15 CATSQGQPGYEQYF TGTGCCACCAGCCAAGGACAGCCAGGCTACGAGCAGTACTTC
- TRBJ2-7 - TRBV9 CASSVESGNYEQYF TGTGCCAGCAGCGTAGAGTCGGGGAACTACGAGCAGTACTTC
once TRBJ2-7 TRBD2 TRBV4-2 CASSPGPGLSYEQYF TGTGCCAGCAGCCCCGGACCGGGACTATCCTACGAGCAGTACTTC
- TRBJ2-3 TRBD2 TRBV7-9 CASSSVREGPDTQYF TGTGCCAGCAGCTCGGTGCGGGAGGGCCCCGATACGCAGTATTTT
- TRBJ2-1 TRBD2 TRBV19 CASSNPGLDYNEQFF TGTGCCAGTAGTAATCCGGGACTAGACTACAATGAGCAGTTCTTC
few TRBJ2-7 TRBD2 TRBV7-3 CASSFAGGWEQYF TGTGCCAGCAGCTTCGCGGGAGGGTGGGAGCAGTACTTC
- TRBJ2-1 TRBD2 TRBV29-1 CSVEDFTSGVLNEQFF TGCAGCGTTGAAGACTTCACTAGCGGGGTCCTCAATGAGCAGTTCTTC
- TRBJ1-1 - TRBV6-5 CASSLQAWNTEAFF TGTGCCAGCAGCTTACAGGCCTGGAACACTGAAGCTTTCTTT
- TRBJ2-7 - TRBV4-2 CASSQPLAHEQYF TGTGCCAGCAGCCAACCCCTAGCTCACGAGCAGTACTTC
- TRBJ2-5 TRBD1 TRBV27 CASSTAWDRDRETQYF TGTGCCAGCAGTACGGCATGGGACAGGGATAGAGAGACCCAGTACTTC
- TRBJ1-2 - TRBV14 CASSQAGRGGRNYGYTF TGTGCCAGCAGCCAAGCCGGGCGAGGAGGGAGGAACTATGGCTACACCTTC
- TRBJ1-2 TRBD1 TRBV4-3 CASNLDRGLYYGYTF TGCGCCAGCAACCTGGACAGGGGGCTTTACTATGGCTACACCTTC
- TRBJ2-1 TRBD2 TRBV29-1 CSVDGLADGNEQFF TGCAGCGTTGATGGACTAGCGGACGGGAATGAGCAGTTCTTC
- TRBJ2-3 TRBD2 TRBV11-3 CASSLGLAGVADTQYF TGTGCCAGCAGCTTAGGGCTAGCGGGAGTAGCAGATACGCAGTATTTT
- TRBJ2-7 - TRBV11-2 CASSLQGPDEQYF TGTGCCAGCAGCTTACAGGGTCCAGACGAGCAGTACTTC
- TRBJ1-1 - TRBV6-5 CASSYLEEGYTEAFF TGTGCCAGCAGTTACTTGGAGGAGGGGTACACTGAAGCTTTCTTT
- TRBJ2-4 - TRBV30 CAWSNVLAKNIQYF TGTGCCTGGAGTAATGTCCTAGCCAAAAACATTCAGTACTTC
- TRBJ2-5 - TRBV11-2 CASSLAGLETQYF TGTGCCAGCAGCTTAGCAGGCCTAGAGACCCAGTACTTC
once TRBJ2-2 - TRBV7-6 CASSLAGTGELFF TGTGCCAGCAGCTTAGCCGGTACCGGGGAGCTGTTTTTT